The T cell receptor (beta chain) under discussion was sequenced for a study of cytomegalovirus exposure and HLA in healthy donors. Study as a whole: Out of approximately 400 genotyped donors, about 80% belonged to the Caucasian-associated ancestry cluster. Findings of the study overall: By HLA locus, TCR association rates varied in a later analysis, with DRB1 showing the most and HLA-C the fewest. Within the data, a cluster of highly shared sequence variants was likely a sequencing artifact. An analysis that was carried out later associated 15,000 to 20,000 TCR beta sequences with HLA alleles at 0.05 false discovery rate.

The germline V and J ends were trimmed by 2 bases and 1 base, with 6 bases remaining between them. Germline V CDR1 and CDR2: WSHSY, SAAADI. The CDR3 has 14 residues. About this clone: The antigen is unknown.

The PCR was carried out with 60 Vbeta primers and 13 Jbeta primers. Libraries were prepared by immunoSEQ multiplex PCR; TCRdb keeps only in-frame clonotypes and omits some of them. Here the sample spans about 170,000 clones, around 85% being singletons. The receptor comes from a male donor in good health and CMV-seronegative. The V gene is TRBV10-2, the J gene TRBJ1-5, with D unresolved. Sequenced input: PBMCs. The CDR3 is CASSETGSNQPQHF. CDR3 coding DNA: TGCGCCAGCAGTGAGACGGGGAGCAATCAGCCCCAGCATTTT.